A single sample is the source of the 4 T cell receptor beta chains below, sequenced in a study of monozygotic twins with inflammatory bowel disease. TCRdb re-called the 5' RACE reads, yielding one record per CDR3 amino acid sequence without DNA. The sample table sets out more than 300,000 distinct CDR3 sequences. Sample: blood. Every receptor here comes from a human donor with ulcerative colitis or Crohn's disease, or a healthy co-twin of an affected twin (not recorded which).

The chain employs TRBV24-1 and TRBJ2-7; TCRdb's D gene call, TRBD2, goes unchecked for lack of DNA. Germline V CDR1 and CDR2: KGHDR, SFDVKD. This CDR3 region has 12 residues. CDR3 protein: CATSGQAGEQYF.

CDR3 loop: CASSSQGRPEAFF. This chain uses TRBV7-9 with TRBJ1-1; without DNA, the TCRdb call of TRBD1 cannot be checked. This CDR3 spans 13 amino acids. Germline loops: CDR1 SEHNR, CDR2 FQNEAQ (reference sequence).

This rearrangement joins TRBV6-1 to TRBJ1-5; TCRdb lists TRBD1, though no DNA is available to test this call. This CDR3 comprises 14 residues. Germline CDR1 reads MNHNS; CDR2 reads SASEGT. The CDR3: CASSPTGGRQPQHF.

V usage is TRBV4-3 and J usage is TRBJ2-1; checking the TCRdb D call of TRBD1 is not possible without DNA. The CDR3 runs to 15 residues. Germline CDR1 reads LGHNA; CDR2 reads YSLEER. The CDR3 here is CASSQAGTGGSEQFF.